The source of this T cell receptor (beta chain) is a study of siplizumab effects on memory and regulatory T cells. Study observations and caveats: In roughly 75-95% of proliferating CD4+ or CD8+ clones, a naive or memory phenotype could not be assigned. Under siplizumab, an average around 69% of mappable alloreactive CD4+ clones were Treg-derived, compared with around 25% in controls.

TCRdb keeps only in-frame clones here, not all; method: immunoSEQ multiplex PCR. There are about 94,000 clones in the sample; approximately 95% occur only once, and 0.3% lies in the top ten. Comments on this clone: Its target is not known.

CDR1 and CDR2 (germline): SGHRS, YFSETQ. The ends were cut back, 4 bases at V and 3 bases at J, with 8 bases in the middle. This CDR3 contains 12 residues. Sequencing was done on a sample of non-Treg CD4+ T cells sorted from blood. The origin of this receptor is a human donor in good health. The chain has TRBV5-1 and TRBJ2-7; a weak D match, TRBD1 (5 bases). CDR3 DNA sequence: TGCGCCAGCAGCATCGACAGCTACGAGCAGTACTTC. This gives the protein CASSIDSYEQYF.